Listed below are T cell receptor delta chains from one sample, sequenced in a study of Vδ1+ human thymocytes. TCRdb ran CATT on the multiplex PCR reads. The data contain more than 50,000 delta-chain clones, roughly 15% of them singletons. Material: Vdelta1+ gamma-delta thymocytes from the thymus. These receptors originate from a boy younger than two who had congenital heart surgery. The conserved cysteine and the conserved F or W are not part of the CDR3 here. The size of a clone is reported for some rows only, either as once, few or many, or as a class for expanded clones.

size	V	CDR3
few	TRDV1	ALGVPEFTGGVTDKLI
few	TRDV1	ALGEHAGWGIRGYTDKLI
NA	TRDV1	ALGGYRLKYTDKLI
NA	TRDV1	ALGERVLPYWGMANKLI
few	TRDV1	ALGGPTPLPGPVGLFHTDKLI
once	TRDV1	ALGELLLEGMTDKLI
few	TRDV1	ALGAKIKYTNDLTAQLF
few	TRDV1	ALGERKLLITDKLI
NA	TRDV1	ALGEPTLDHLWVNTDKLI
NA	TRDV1	ALGRCVAGGYANDKLI
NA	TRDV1	ALGVRAFLGRLGDYRDKLI
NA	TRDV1	ALGATSPSWGIPTYTDKLI
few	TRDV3	ASDPMGDLDKLI
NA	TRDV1	ALVVWVEDKLI
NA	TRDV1	ALGELNFLRRTGGLLDKLI
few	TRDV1	ALGELVLRTGGYTDKLI
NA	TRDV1	ALGEVRHLPPESGYTDKLI
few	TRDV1	ALGDGSYRTTDKLI
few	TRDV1	ALGESPLMISDTDKLI
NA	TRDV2	ACFSSYNRGIRFLAVTDKLI
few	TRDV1	ALGVTRSFLRWGSTDKLI
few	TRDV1	ALGEPTYKGTCDDKLI
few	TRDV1	ALGEPPSRIDLYTDKLI